Listed below are T cell receptor beta chains from one sample, sequenced in a study of CD8 T cells in ankylosing spondylitis. Each CDR3 protein is one row after TCRdb ran MiXCR on the 5' RACE reads. The table lists 350,000 or so distinct CDR3 sequences, approximately 10% of them singletons. Specimen: blood, either unsorted or a sorted T cell fraction (not recorded which). These receptors were collected from a female donor with ankylosing spondylitis or in good health (not recorded which). The CDR3 runs from the conserved cysteine through the conserved F or W. Each record gives: clone size, J gene, D gene, V gene, CDR3 DNA, CDR3 protein. D genes are given only for firm matches. A row's size may be missing; if present it is once, few, many or a size class.

many	TRBJ2-3	TRBD2	TRBV20-1	TGCAGTGCCACGGCGGGCGGGAGTAGAACAGATACGCAGTATTTT	CSATAGGSRTDTQYF
-	TRBJ2-2	-	TRBV27	TGTGCCAGCAGTTTATGGGAGAACACCGGGGAGCTGTTTTTT	CASSLWENTGELFF
-	TRBJ1-3	TRBD1	TRBV6-5	TGTGCCAGCAGTTACCCGCAGTTACAGGGGAGCTCTGGAAACACCATATATTTT	CASSYPQLQGSSGNTIYF
-	TRBJ2-2	-	TRBV27	TGTGCCAGCAGTTGGGGGGTTGGGACCGGGGAGCTGTTTTTT	CASSWGVGTGELFF
many	TRBJ2-3	-	TRBV20-1	TGCAGTGCTAGACTCCTCGGATTGACAGATACGCAGTATTTT	CSARLLGLTDTQYF
-	TRBJ1-2	-	TRBV28	TGTGCCAGCAGTTTAACGACGGTCTATGGCTACACCTTC	CASSLTTVYGYTF
many	TRBJ1-3	TRBD1	TRBV12-3/TRBV12-4	TGTGCCAGCAGTTCAGACAGGGGTTATTTCGGAAACACCATATATTTT	CASSSDRGYFGNTIYF
few	TRBJ2-3	TRBD2	TRBV7-9	TGTGCCAGCAGCTTTAGGGGACTAGCCACAGATACGCAGTATTTT	CASSFRGLATDTQYF
few	TRBJ1-2	-	TRBV28	TGTGCCAGCAGGGTGGGGGGCGACTATGGCTACACCTTC	CASRVGGDYGYTF
many	TRBJ2-3	TRBD1	TRBV6-1	TGTGCCAGCAGTGGACAGGGGGCGAGTGATACGCAGTATTTT	CASSGQGASDTQYF
-	TRBJ2-7	-	TRBV20-1	TGCAGTACCCTGACAGCTTCCTACGAGCAGTACTTC	CSTLTASYEQYF
many	TRBJ1-1	-	TRBV20-1	TGCAGTGCTGAGGTGAACATGAACACTGAAGCTTTCTTT	CSAEVNMNTEAFF
many	TRBJ1-1	-	TRBV9	TGTGCCAGCAGCGTAGACAAGATGACCCTCATGAACACTGAAGCTTTCTTT	CASSVDKMTLMNTEAFF
many	TRBJ2-3	-	TRBV7-2	TGTGCCAGCAGCTTAGTCCGGAGAAATACGCAGTATTTT	CASSLVRRNTQYF
many	TRBJ1-1	-	TRBV20-1	TGCAGTGCTAGTGACGGACCGACGAACACTGAAGCTTTCTTT	CSASDGPTNTEAFF
many	TRBJ2-1	-	TRBV5-1	TGCGCCAGCAGCTTTCGACGGGCGGACAATGAGCAGTTCTTC	CASSFRRADNEQFF
many	TRBJ2-3	TRBD2	TRBV5-1	TGCGCCAGCAGCCCCGGTGGACTAGCGGGTGCAGATACGCAGTATTTT	CASSPGGLAGADTQYF